The 19 T cell receptor beta chains given below trace back to one sample, sequenced in a study of blood T cell repertoires in COVID-19 (dated by TCRdb to the early 2020s). Library prep was done by the immunoSEQ multiplex PCR assay. TCRdb took this table from immuneACCESS and kept in-frame rearrangements with V and J called. Such tables lack part of the clones; where checked against another copy, unresolved V genes explain under half of the gap, and the rest is unexplained. The sample table contains some 46,000 clones; only one count was recorded for approximately 88% of them. The ten top clones hold roughly 14% of the sample. Sequenced material: peripheral blood. All receptors derive from a man aged 60-69 years with active COVID-19.

V is TRBV5-5 and J is TRBJ2-3, with TRBD2 as a possible D gene (6 bases). Trimming cost V 5 bases and J 4 bases, with 14 bases left between them. Per the germline V gene, CDR1 is SGHKS and CDR2 is YYEKEE (reference sequence). The CDR3 extends over 14 amino acids. CDR3 amino acids: CASRRDGGSDTQYF. The CDR3 DNA follows: TGTGCCAGCAGAAGAGACGGGGGATCAGATACGCAGTATTTT.

The chain recombines TRBV7-2 with TRBJ2-3, with a possible D match to TRBD2 (5 bases). The germline V gene encodes CDR1 SGHTA and CDR2 FQGNSA. The CDR3 is made up of 15 amino acids. Trimming cost V 7 bases and J 8 bases, with 22 bases left between them. The CDR3 DNA reads TGTGCCAGCACCTTGGTTGGGCTAGCTGGTCTTACGCAGTATTTT. Encoded protein: CASTLVGLAGLTQYF.

The V call is TRBV5-1, the J call TRBJ2-2, with 9 bases matching TRBD2. Germline CDR1 and CDR2: SGHRS and YFSETQ. The CDR3 loop spans 17 amino acids. The V and J ends lost 3 bases and 2 bases, in that order; junction bases with no gene match: 8. The CDR3 loop reads CASSSTIAGANTGELFF. As DNA, the CDR3 is TGCGCCAGCAGCTCAACTATAGCGGGGGCTAACACCGGGGAGCTGTTTTTT.

The V and J genes are TRBV28 and TRBJ2-1; TRBD2 matches at 9 bases. Unmatched junction bases numbered 10, after V lost 9 bases and J lost 4 bases. The germline V gene encodes CDR1 MDHEN and CDR2 SYDVKM. The length of the CDR3 is 15 residues. As DNA, the CDR3 is TGTGCCAGTTATCGTCTAGCGGGGACTTACAATGAGCAGTTCTTC. It yields the protein CASYRLAGTYNEQFF.

V and J are TRBV4-1 and TRBJ2-7; tentative D call: TRBD1 (7 bases). This CDR3 is 15 amino acids long. V was cut by 4 bases and J by 0 bases, with 13 bases left in between. Germline-derived CDR1 and CDR2 are MGHRA and YSYEKL. DNA for the CDR3: TGCGCCAGCAGCCGAGACAGGGACTTCTCCTACGAGCAGTACTTC. Translated, it gives CASSRDRDFSYEQYF.

In this sample, this clone turned up once. The genes are TRBV7-2 and TRBJ2-4; 11 nucleotides agree with TRBD2. The ends lost 0 bases at V and 6 bases at J; junction bases unmatched: 7. Germline V gene sequence: CDR1 SGHTA, CDR2 FQGNSA. This CDR3 is built from 17 residues. Written as DNA, the CDR3 is TGTGCCAGCAGCTTAGCGCTTAGCGGGGGGGTGGCAAACATTCAGTACTTC. Its translation is CASSLALSGGVANIQYF.

The V gene is TRBV19, the J gene TRBJ2-3; TRBD2 matches 11 bases. Losses at the gene ends were 6 bases for V and 2 bases for J; bases not matched to a gene: 4. Germline-derived CDR1 and CDR2 are LNHDA and SQIVND (reference sequence). The length of the CDR3 is 15 residues. CDR3: CASRGTSGPTDTQYF. CDR3 coding DNA: TGTGCCAGTAGAGGGACTAGCGGTCCCACAGATACGCAGTATTTT.

The chain uses TRBV5-1 and TRBJ2-7; 12 nucleotides align to TRBD1. The CDR3 sequence is 16 residues long. In germline, CDR1 is SGHRS, CDR2 YFSETQ. Trimming removed 0 bases from V and 9 bases from J; junction bases left unmatched: 10. The DNA for the CDR3 is TGCGCCAGCAGCTTGGATACGGGACAGGGGGCAGTCGGGCAGTACTTC. Encoded protein: CASSLDTGQGAVGQYF.

The chain links TRBV29-1 to TRBJ1-2, with D possibly matching TRBD1 (6 bases). Trimming took 3 bases from V and 4 from J, leaving 15 bases between them. From germline, CDR1 is SQVTM and CDR2 ANQGSEA. CDR3 length: 14 residues. The CDR3 DNA is TGCAGCGTTGATATGGGGGCCCCTACCTATGGCTACACCTTC. Its translation is CSVDMGAPTYGYTF.

The V and J genes are TRBV5-1 and TRBJ2-3, with 11 bases aligning to TRBD2. CDR1 is SGHRS, CDR2 YFSETQ, per germline. CDR3 length equals 17 residues. The J segment lost 0 bases and the V segment lost 0 bases, leaving 3 bases of the junction unmatched. The DNA of the CDR3 is TGCGCCAGCAGCTTGGGAAGGACTAGCGGGAGCACAGATACGCAGTATTTT. It specifies CASSLGRTSGSTDTQYF. Variable domain in full (rest from reference TRBV5-1 and TRBJ2-3): KAGVTQTPRYLIKTRGQQVTLSCSPISGHRSVSWYQQTPGQGLQFLFEYFSETQRNKGNFPGRFSGRQFSNSRSEMNVSTLELGDSALYLCASSLGRTSGSTDTQYFGPGTRLTVL.

The CDR3 DNA is TGTGCCAGCCGGCGGAGGGCCTACAATGAGCAGTTCTTC. This sequence encodes CASRRRAYNEQFF. The genes are TRBV21-1 and TRBJ2-1; TRBD2 is taken as the D call from the table, unchecked against the DNA. TRBV21-1 is labeled a pseudogene. The CDR3 consists of 13 residues.

This clone is a singleton in its sample. The J gene is TRBJ2-1, the V gene TRBV4-2, with 8 bases fitting TRBD2. The CDR3 is made up of 15 amino acids. The germline V gene encodes CDR1 LGHNA and CDR2 YNFKEQ. V lost 0 bases to trimming and J lost 16 bases; unmatched junction nucleotides: 14. Written as DNA, the CDR3 is TGTGCCAGCAGCCAAGATCTAGTCTCGGGGGGGGCCTCCTTCTTC. Translating gives CASSQDLVSGGASFF.

The chain links TRBV25-1 to TRBJ2-5; D is possibly TRBD2 (6 bases). CDR1 MGHDK and CDR2 SYGVNS come from the germline V gene. V was shortened by 6 bases and J by 1 base, with 15 bases between the two germline ends. The CDR3 is made up of 15 amino acids. As DNA, the CDR3 is TGTGCCAGCAGCAGGGTTAGCGGAAGCCAAGAGACCCAGTACTTC. It is translated as CASSRVSGSQETQYF.

This chain joins TRBV5-4 and TRBJ1-2; TRBD1 agrees at 7 bases. In germline, CDR1 is SGHNT, CDR2 YYREEE (reference sequence). The CDR3 is 17 amino acids. Trimming at V came to 3 bases and at J to 3 bases, leaving 14 bases not matched to a gene. The CDR3 region is CASSSRQGGSLDYGYTF. In nucleotides, the CDR3 is TGTGCCAGCAGCTCCCGACAGGGAGGAAGTTTGGACTATGGCTACACCTTC.

The rearrangement links TRBV7-2 to TRBJ1-6, with D maybe TRBD1 (5 bases). With 5 bases removed from V and 2 bases from J, the gap between germline ends came to 13 bases. Germline assignment: CDR1 SGHTA and CDR2 FQGNSA. The length of the CDR3 is 16 residues. Here the CDR3 DNA reads TGTGCCAGCAGCACGCCGCCGGGGGCCTATAATTCACCCCTCCACTTT. As protein: CASSTPPGAYNSPLHF.

The J gene is TRBJ1-3, the V gene TRBV19, with D possibly TRBD1 on 6 matching bases. This CDR3 has 17 amino acids. V was shortened by 0 bases and J by 4 bases, with 16 bases between the two germline ends. From germline, CDR1 is LNHDA and CDR2 SQIVND (reference sequence). The CDR3 sequence is CASSIDGGGTGGNTIYF. CDR3 nucleotides: TGTGCCAGTAGTATAGATGGCGGGGGCACAGGAGGAAACACCATATATTTT.

The J gene is TRBJ2-2, the V gene TRBV9; 13 nucleotides match TRBD2. There are 14 residues in the CDR3. Looked up from germline, CDR1 is SGDLS and CDR2 is YYNGEE. V lost 9 bases and J lost 3; bases outside the gene matches: 2. The CDR3 loop reads CATGTSGDTGELFF. CDR3 sequence (DNA): TGTGCCACCGGGACTAGCGGGGACACCGGGGAGCTGTTTTTT.

The rearrangement uses TRBV9 and TRBJ2-3, with D perhaps matching TRBD2 (5 bases). CDR3 length: 17 residues. The V end lost 0 bases, the J end lost 2 bases, and 16 bases lay between the germline ends. Germline V lookup: CDR1 SGDLS, CDR2 YYNGEE. The CDR3 is CASSVGVQAEPTDTQYF. The CDR3 DNA reads TGTGCCAGCAGCGTAGGGGTACAAGCGGAGCCCACAGATACGCAGTATTTT.

As concerns this clone: Relative to the germline gene, one junction end is altered; a read error may explain this. The rearrangement links TRBV10-3 to TRBJ2-1; 8 bases are a match to TRBD2. CDR1 and CDR2 (germline): ENHRY, SYGVKD. This CDR3 spans 13 amino acids. The CDR3 here is CAVSGGVYNEQFF. The CDR3 region has the DNA TGTGCCGTCAGCGGGGGTGTCTACAATGAGCAGTTCTTC.